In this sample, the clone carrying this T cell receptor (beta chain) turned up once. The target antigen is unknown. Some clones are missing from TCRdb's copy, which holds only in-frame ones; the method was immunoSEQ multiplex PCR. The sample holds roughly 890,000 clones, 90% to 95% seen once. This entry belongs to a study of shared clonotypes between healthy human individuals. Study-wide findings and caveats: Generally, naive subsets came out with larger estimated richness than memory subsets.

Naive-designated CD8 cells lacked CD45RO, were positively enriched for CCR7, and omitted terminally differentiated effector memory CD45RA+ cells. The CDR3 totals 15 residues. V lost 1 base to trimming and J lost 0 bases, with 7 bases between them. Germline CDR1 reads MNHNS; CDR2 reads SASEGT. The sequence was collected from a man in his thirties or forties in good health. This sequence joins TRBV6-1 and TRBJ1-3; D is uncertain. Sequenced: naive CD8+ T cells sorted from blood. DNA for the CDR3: TGTGCCAGCAGTGAAGTACCGAGCTCTGGAAACACCATATATTTT. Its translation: CASSEVPSSGNTIYF.